This T cell receptor beta chain was sequenced in a study of PD-L1 blockade in urothelial cancer. Study in general: Analysis of the blood was performed 3 weeks (second dose) and 6 weeks after treatment start. A median blood sample held about 140,000 T cells and tens of thousands of unique TCRs. The study, taken as a whole, reports: Better survival was predicted by below-median pretreatment blood TCR clonality.

As regards this clone: What it binds is unknown.

Sequencing used immunoSEQ multiplex PCR; TCRdb keeps in-frame clones, though not all of them. The sample has some 20,000 clones, 70% to 90% seen once. This CDR3 comprises 13 residues. V was trimmed by 6 bases and J by 2 bases, leaving 10 bases between them. The V gene's germline CDR1 is SEHNR and CDR2 FQNEAQ (reference sequence). Per-patient samples, pretreatment and on-treatment, numbered 1 to 8. The TCR was taken from a man aged 45 to 65 with urothelial cancer. This sample comprised PBMCs, obtained around atezolizumab (anti-PD-L1) treatment. This chain links TRBV7-9 with TRBJ2-5; D is possibly TRBD1 (5 bases). The CDR3 DNA follows: TGTGCCAGCAGACAGGTGGGGCAAGAGACCCAGTACTTC. As protein: CASRQVGQETQYF.